This T cell receptor (beta chain) was sequenced during a study of T cell responses to AZD1222 COVID-19 vaccine. The CDR3 has 14 residues. Germline V gives CDR1 MNHEY, CDR2 SMNVEV (reference sequence). V lost 7 bases, J lost 0 bases, and 5 bases stayed unmatched. The data were produced by immunoSEQ multiplex PCR, yet TCRdb's version contains in-frame clones alone and is incomplete. The sample holds nearly 80,000 clones; around 80% are singletons and the top ten take about 20%. The receptor was derived from an adult in good health. This chain connects TRBV27 to TRBJ1-1; 7 positions agree with TRBD1. Specimen: peripheral blood, collected on day 0 of AZD1222 vaccination. CDR3 bases: TGTGCCAGCAAACAGACAGGGATGAACACTGAAGCTTTCTTT. Its translation is CASKQTGMNTEAFF.